This passage covers 22 T cell receptor beta chains from one sample sequenced in a study of T cells after posttransplantation cyclophosphamide. TCRdb's copy holds only in-frame clones and misses some; the assay was immunoSEQ multiplex PCR. This table has tens of thousands of clones, roughly 67% appearing once. Sequencing was carried out using memory CD4+ T cells sorted from PBMCs. The receptors come from a woman aged 60-75 years in good health, CMV-negative, and a related stem cell transplant donor.

This chain uses TRBV11-1 with TRBJ1-5; TRBD1 matches at 9 bases. CDR1 and CDR2 (germline): SGHAT, FQDESV (reference sequence). The V segment lost 5 bases and the J segment 2 bases; nucleotides outside the gene matches: 4. This CDR3 is 15 amino acids long. Here the CDR3 DNA reads TGTGCCAGCAGCCGGGACAGGGTAGGCAATCAGCCCCAGCATTTT. Protein product: CASSRDRVGNQPQHF. Together with reference TRBV11-1 and TRBJ1-5, the CDR3 gives the full variable domain: EAEVAQSPRYKITEKSQAVAFWCDPISGHATLYWYRQILGQGPELLVQFQDESVVDDSQLPKDRFSAERLKGVDSTLKIQPAELGDSAMYLCASSRDRVGNQPQHFGDGTRLSIL.

The chain combines TRBV7-9 with TRBJ2-7; D gene unclear. Germline V gene lookup returns CDR1 SEHNR and CDR2 FQNEAQ (reference sequence). V lost 5 bases and J 8 bases, leaving 13 bases between the germline ends. The CDR3 is made up of 12 amino acids. CDR3 region: CASSQALGKQYF. DNA of the CDR3: TGTGCCAGCAGCCAGGCCCTTGGTAAGCAGTACTTC.

V usage is TRBV5-1 and J usage is TRBJ1-2; D not resolved. This CDR3 contains 13 residues. V lost 0 bases and J 0 bases, leaving 3 bases between the germline ends. In germline, CDR1 is SGHRS, CDR2 YFSETQ. This chain's CDR3 is CASSLGPNYGYTF. The DNA of the CDR3 is TGCGCCAGCAGCTTGGGGCCTAACTATGGCTACACCTTC.

The chain carries TRBV7-3 and TRBJ1-1; D possibly corresponds to TRBD1 (5 bases). V was cut by 1 base and J by 1 base, with 7 bases left in between. Germline loops: CDR1 SGHTA, CDR2 FQGTGA. The CDR3 covers 14 residues. CDR3 DNA: TGTGCCAGCAGCTTAATGGGGGGGAACACTGAAGCTTTCTTT. This sequence encodes CASSLMGGNTEAFF.

This chain uses TRBV28 with TRBJ1-1; 9 nucleotides agree with TRBD1. Germline values: CDR1 MDHEN, CDR2 SYDVKM. V was clipped by 5 bases and J by 4 bases; unmatched bases: 8. This CDR3 region has 15 residues. CDR3 amino acids: CASSGRTGASTEAFF. The CDR3 bases are TGTGCCAGCAGTGGCAGGACAGGGGCGAGCACTGAAGCTTTCTTT.

The chain uses TRBV28 and TRBJ1-2; D not resolved. CDR3 length equals 13 residues. Between the trimmed V and J ends, which lost 3 bases and 4 bases, there was a span of 9 bases. Germline CDR1 and CDR2: MDHEN and SYDVKM. CDR3 DNA sequence: TGTGCCAGCAGTTTTAGATCTTTCTATGGCTACACCTTC. Translating it yields CASSFRSFYGYTF.

This chain joins TRBV30 and TRBJ1-2; 8 bases are a match to TRBD1. CDR1 is GTSNPN and CDR2 is SVGIG in the germline V gene (reference sequence). The CDR3 totals 13 residues. V shed 6 bases and J 8 bases; nucleotides not matched to a gene: 11. CDR3 amino acids: CACRRQGRYGYTF. The CDR3 DNA sequence: TGTGCCTGCAGAAGACAGGGGAGGTACGGCTACACCTTC.

A few counts support this clone. This chain connects TRBV19 to TRBJ1-5; 10 bases line up with TRBD1. Germline V lookup: CDR1 LNHDA, CDR2 SQIVND (reference sequence). The CDR3 length is 16 residues. J lost 7 bases, V lost 5 bases, and 11 bases had no gene match. The CDR3 sequence: CASSDLGQGGRQPQHF. CDR3 nucleotide sequence: TGTGCCAGTAGTGATCTCGGACAGGGGGGTCGGCAGCCCCAGCATTTT.

This chain links TRBV21-1 with TRBJ2-7; the table's TRBD2 call for D was not verified on the DNA. TRBV21-1 is designated a pseudogene. CDR3 length: 13 amino acids. The CDR3: CASSKTGTYEQYF. CDR3 DNA: TGTGCCAGCAGCAAGACGGGTACCTACGAGCAGTACTTC.

The V gene is TRBV6-1, the J gene TRBJ1-1; TRBD1 matches at 7 bases. This CDR3 has 13 residues. Losses at the gene ends were 6 bases for V and 0 bases for J; bases not matched to a gene: 1. Germline assignment: CDR1 MNHNS and CDR2 SASEGT. In nucleotides, the CDR3 is TGTGCCAGCAGGGGACAGTTGAACACTGAAGCTTTCTTT. This codes for CASRGQLNTEAFF.

This clone was found a few times. The rearrangement uses TRBV13 and TRBJ1-1, with TRBD1 identical over 10 bases. Germline trimming cut 5 bases from V and 0 bases from J; bases unmatched to any gene: 6. In germline, CDR1 is PRHDT, CDR2 FYEKMQ (reference sequence). The CDR3 contains 16 residues. CDR3 coding DNA: TGTGCCAGCAGCCGCCGGACAGGGGGAATGAACACTGAAGCTTTCTTT. It codes for CASSRRTGGMNTEAFF. The whole variable domain, filled in from reference TRBV13 and TRBJ1-1, reads AAGVIQSPRHLIKEKRETATLKCYPIPRHDTVYWYQQGPGQDPQFLISFYEKMQSDKGSIPDRFSAQQFSDYHSELNMSSLELGDSALYFCASSRRTGGMNTEAFFGQGTRLTVV.

CDR3 residues: CASSLEPRTDTQYF. For the CDR3, the DNA is TGCGCCAGCAGCTTGGAACCGCGGACAGATACGCAGTATTTT. This chain links TRBV5-1 with TRBJ2-3; D is unresolved. Germline CDR1 is SGHRS and CDR2 is YFSETQ. Trimming stripped 0 bases from V and 3 bases from J, with 8 bases between. This CDR3 has 14 amino acids.

This chain connects TRBV28 to TRBJ1-2; the D gene is possibly TRBD1 (5 bases). CDR1 MDHEN and CDR2 SYDVKM come from the germline V gene. The CDR3 extends over 13 amino acids. Trimming shortened V by 3 bases and J by 7 bases, and 12 bases separated the two germline ends. CDR3 nucleotide sequence: TGTGCCAGCAGTTTCGAGGCAGGGCGTGGCTACACCTTC. Translated: CASSFEAGRGYTF.

V usage is TRBV18 and J usage is TRBJ1-5; D gene ambiguous. The germline V and J ends were trimmed by 1 base and 6 bases, with 4 bases remaining between them. CDR1 is KGHSH, CDR2 LQKENI, per germline. The CDR3 spans 12 residues. The CDR3 sequence is CASSPQSQPQHF. The CDR3 bases are TGTGCCAGCTCACCACAGAGTCAGCCCCAGCATTTT.

The chain recombines TRBV19 with TRBJ1-5, with D perhaps matching TRBD1 (5 bases). In germline, CDR1 is LNHDA, CDR2 SQIVND (reference sequence). The CDR3 spans 15 residues. Trimming removed 5 bases from V and 1 base from J, with 12 bases in between. As DNA, the CDR3 is TGTGCCAGTAGTCCCGGGACTGGGAGCAATCAGCCCCAGCATTTT. It translates to CASSPGTGSNQPQHF. The full variable domain, its missing parts supplied by reference TRBV19 and TRBJ1-5, is DGGITQSPKYLFRKEGQNVTLSCEQNLNHDAMYWYRQDPGQGLRLIYYSQIVNDFQKGDIAEGYSVSREKKESFPLTVTSAQKNPTAFYLCASSPGTGSNQPQHFGDGTRLSIL.

J is TRBJ2-3 and V is TRBV28, with TRBD1 identical over 7 bases. Per germline, CDR1 MDHEN and CDR2 SYDVKM. This CDR3 has 14 amino acids. V was clipped by 7 bases and J by 0 bases; unmatched bases: 4. CDR3 bases: TGTGCCAGCACAGGGACAGTGAGCACAGATACGCAGTATTTT. It yields the protein CASTGTVSTDTQYF.

This clone was recorded once. The gene calls are TRBV19 and TRBJ2-4; no definite D call. There are 13 residues in the CDR3. From germline, CDR1 is LNHDA and CDR2 SQIVND (reference sequence). Deletions cut 8 bases from V and 0 bases from J, with 8 bases between. CDR3 region: CASSSLAKNIQYF. CDR3 coding DNA: TGTGCCAGTTCGAGTCTAGCCAAAAACATTCAGTACTTC.

V and J are TRBV9 and TRBJ2-5, with TRBD2 matching over 13 bases. V gave up 3 bases and J gave up 0 bases; unmatched junction bases: 2. Per the germline V gene, CDR1 is SGDLS and CDR2 is YYNGEE. The CDR3 runs to 16 residues. The CDR3 nucleotides read TGTGCCAGCAGCGCGACTAGCGGGAGGTACCAAGAGACCCAGTACTTC. It encodes CASSATSGRYQETQYF.

This clone has a single count. The V call is TRBV19, the J call TRBJ2-3; no clear D gene. The CDR3 spans 18 residues. The V gene lost 10 bases and the J gene lost 4 bases, with 30 bases spanning the gap. CDR1 and CDR2 from the germline V gene are LNHDA and SQIVND (reference sequence). In DNA, the CDR3 is TGTGCCACTCGCCCCGTAGGCCCACTACCTTGGAAGCCAGATACGCAGTATTTT. Translating it yields CATRPVGPLPWKPDTQYF.

V and J are TRBV11-2 and TRBJ2-7, with D perhaps TRBD1 (7 bases). V was shortened by 6 bases and J by 4 bases, with 13 bases between the two germline ends. The CDR3 is made up of 13 amino acids. CDR1 and CDR2 (germline): SGHAT, FQNNGV. The CDR3 loop is CASRLQGTYEQYF. The CDR3 DNA sequence: TGTGCCAGCAGGCTACAGGGGACTTACGAGCAGTACTTC. The full variable domain, rest sourced from reference TRBV11-2 and TRBJ2-7, is EAGVAQSPRYKIIEKRQSVAFWCNPISGHATLYWYQQILGQGPKLLIQFQNNGVVDDSQLPKDRFSAERLKGVDSTLKIQPAKLEDSAVYLCASRLQGTYEQYFGPGTRLTVT.

The genes are TRBV5-6 and TRBJ2-2; TRBD2 aligns across 8 bases. The J segment lost 7 bases and the V segment lost 6 bases, leaving 8 bases of the junction unmatched. Germline V lookup: CDR1 SGHDT, CDR2 YYEEEE. This CDR3 contains 14 residues. Here the CDR3 reads CASNLPGRVGELFF. The CDR3 DNA sequence: TGTGCCAGCAACCTACCCGGGAGGGTCGGGGAGCTGTTTTTT.

V usage is TRBV15 and J usage is TRBJ1-5; 10 bases are a match to TRBD1. The germline V gene encodes CDR1 LNHNV and CDR2 YYDKDF (reference sequence). The CDR3 is made up of 17 amino acids. V lost 0 bases, J lost 2 bases, and 4 bases stayed unmatched. CDR3 bases: TGTGCCACCAGCAGAGATGGGACAGGGGCGCGCAATCAGCCCCAGCATTTT. This codes for CATSRDGTGARNQPQHF.